The clone carrying this T cell receptor (beta chain) has just one count. Its antigen is unknown. Germline V gene lookup returns CDR1 SGHRS and CDR2 YFSETQ. The CDR3 consists of 16 residues. J lost 4 bases, V lost 0 bases, and 3 bases had no gene match. These data come from a study of Ad26.COV2.S vaccination and SARS-CoV-2 variants. Study-wide results and limits: Vaccine recipients had higher spike-specific TCR breadth than placebo recipients. Overall T cell responses may have been underestimated by the analyses of TCR breadth and depth.

Produced via immunoSEQ multiplex PCR; TCRdb's table is partial and in-frame only. The sample has some 190,000 clones; around 85% are singletons. The sample here was peripheral blood, taken after recovery from COVID-19. The sequence was collected from a human donor who had recovered from COVID-19. The chain combines TRBV5-1 with TRBJ2-1; 11 bases align to TRBD2. Here the CDR3 DNA reads TGCGCCAGCAGCTTGGGGCTAGCGGGAGGTTACAATGAGCAGTTCTTC. Encoded protein: CASSLGLAGGYNEQFF.